This T cell receptor (beta chain) was captured in a study of CD8 T cells in Susac syndrome. RNA in amounts of 0.5 to 1 ug was reverse transcribed with random hexamers. TCRdb redid the calling of the immunoSEQ multiplex PCR reads with MiXCR, one entry per CDR3 protein. Among more than 75,000 distinct CDR3 sequences listed, about 93% were seen once. This CDR3 region has 14 residues. V was pared by 1 base and J by 3 bases, with 12 bases between. Germline-derived CDR1 and CDR2 are DFQATT and SNEGSKA (reference sequence). This clonotype has only one observation. The sequence came from a human donor in good health. The chain links TRBV20-1 to TRBJ1-1, with D perhaps TRBD1 (6 bases). Sequencing input: CD8+ T cells from PBMCs. The CDR3 coding sequence is TGCAGTGCTAGAGGTTTGGGGGGGCACACTGAAGCTTTCTTT. It specifies CSARGLGGHTEAFF.